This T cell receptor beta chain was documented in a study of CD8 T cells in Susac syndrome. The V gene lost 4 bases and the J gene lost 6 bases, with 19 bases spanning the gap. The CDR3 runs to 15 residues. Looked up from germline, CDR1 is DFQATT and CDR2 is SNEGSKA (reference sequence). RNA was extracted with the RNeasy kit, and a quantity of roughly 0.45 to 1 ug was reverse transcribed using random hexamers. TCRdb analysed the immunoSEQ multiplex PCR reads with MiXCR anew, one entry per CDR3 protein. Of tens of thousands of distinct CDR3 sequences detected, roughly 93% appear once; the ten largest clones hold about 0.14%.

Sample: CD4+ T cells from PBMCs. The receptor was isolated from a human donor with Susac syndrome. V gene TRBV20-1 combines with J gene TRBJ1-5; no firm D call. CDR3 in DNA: TGCAGTGCTACCCGCCCCGCAGACGTGGGTCAGCCCCAGCATTTT. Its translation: CSATRPADVGQPQHF.